Reported below is one TCR beta chain. Per the original methods: How many nucleated cells were present was estimated from reference gene primer amplification. Some clones are missing from TCRdb's copy, which holds only in-frame ones; the method was immunoSEQ multiplex PCR. V, J and clone size are taken as reported in that table, and D and trimming were inferred from the DNA itself. The sample contains about 160,000 clones, roughly 91% of which appear only once. This entry comes from a study of blood T cell repertoires in COVID-19. Overall study context: Some COVID-19 samples were acute and others convalescent; all came from the United States, Italy and Spain. T cells, B-cell-depleted T cells, or PBMCs provided the cDNA or gDNA that served as material.

Per germline, CDR1 SGHDN and CDR2 FVKESK. The CDR3 is 14 residues long. V lost 1 base and J 0 bases, leaving 5 bases between the germline ends. This clonotype was sampled from a woman in her 50s with acute or convalescent COVID-19. The chain combines TRBV14 with TRBJ2-3, with D hard to call. The sample taken for sequencing was peripheral blood. CDR3 DNA sequence: TGTGCCAGCAGCCAAGGGGCTAGCACAGATACGCAGTATTTT. Translation gives CASSQGASTDTQYF.